This T cell receptor (beta chain) was sequenced in a study of regulatory T cells in long-lasting Graves disease. Germline lookup yields CDR1 MNHNS and CDR2 SASEGT. This CDR3 has 16 residues. V gave up 0 bases and J gave up 4 bases, with 15 bases separating them. Stated time point: newly diagnosed GD, antithyroid drugs for less than 3 months. The TCR library was made from RNA that had been extracted from PBMCs in TRIzol. Arm-PCR with iRepertoire HTBI primers amplified the CDR3 regions for these TCR beta libraries. TCRdb reprocessed the multiplex PCR reads with MiXCR, giving one entry per CDR3 protein. The sample carries over 450,000 distinct CDR3 sequences, around 12% recorded once. These data were also filed under a second study, of T cells in Graves' hyperthyroidism and ophthalmopathy.

The chain has TRBV6-1 and TRBJ1-2; D uncertain. The material was peripheral blood mononuclear cells (PBMCs), obtained at new diagnosis, from a patient treated with antithyroid drugs. This TCR derives from a woman in her twenties or thirties with Graves disease. The CDR3 here is CASSEALAETGYGYTF. In DNA form, the CDR3 reads TGTGCCAGCAGTGAAGCGCTAGCGGAGACCGGCTATGGCTACACCTTC.